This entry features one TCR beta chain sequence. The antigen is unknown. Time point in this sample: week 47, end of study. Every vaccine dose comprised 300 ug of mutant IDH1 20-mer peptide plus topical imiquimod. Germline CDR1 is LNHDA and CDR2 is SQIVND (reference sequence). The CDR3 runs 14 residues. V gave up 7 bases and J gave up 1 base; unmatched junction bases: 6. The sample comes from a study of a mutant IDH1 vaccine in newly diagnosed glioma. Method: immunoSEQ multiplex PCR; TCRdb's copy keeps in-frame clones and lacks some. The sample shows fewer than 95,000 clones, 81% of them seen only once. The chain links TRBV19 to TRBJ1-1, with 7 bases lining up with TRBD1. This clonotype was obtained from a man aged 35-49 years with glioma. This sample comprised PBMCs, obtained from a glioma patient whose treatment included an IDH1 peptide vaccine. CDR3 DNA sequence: TGTGCCAGTACCAGGGGGGGTGGGAACACTGAAGCTTTCTTT. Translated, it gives CASTRGGGNTEAFF.